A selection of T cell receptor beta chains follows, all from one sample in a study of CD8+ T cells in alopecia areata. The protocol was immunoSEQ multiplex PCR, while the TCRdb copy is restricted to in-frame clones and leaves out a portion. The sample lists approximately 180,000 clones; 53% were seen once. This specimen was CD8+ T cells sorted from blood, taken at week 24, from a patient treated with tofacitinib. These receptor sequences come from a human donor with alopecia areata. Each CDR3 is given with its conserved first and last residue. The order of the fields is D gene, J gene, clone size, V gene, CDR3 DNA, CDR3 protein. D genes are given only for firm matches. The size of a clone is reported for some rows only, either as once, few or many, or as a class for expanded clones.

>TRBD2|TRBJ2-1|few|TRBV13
TGTGCCAGCAGCTCTAGCGGGGAAAATGAGCAGTTCTTC
CASSSSGENEQFF
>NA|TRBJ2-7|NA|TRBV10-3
TGTGCCATCAGTGCTGGGTCCGAGCAGTACTTC
CAISAGSEQYF
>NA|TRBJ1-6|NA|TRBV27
TGTGCCAGCAGCCCCCTCCCGGGACCCATTAATTCACCCCTCCACTTT
CASSPLPGPINSPLHF
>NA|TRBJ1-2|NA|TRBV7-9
TGTGCCAGCAGCTTACAGGACCCCTATGGCTACACCTTC
CASSLQDPYGYTF
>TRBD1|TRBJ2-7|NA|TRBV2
TGTGCCAGCAGTGAAGCGGGACAGAGCTCCTACGAGCAGTACTTC
CASSEAGQSSYEQYF
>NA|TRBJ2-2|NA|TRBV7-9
TGTGCCAGCAGAGGCGGTGGCGGGGAGCTGTTTTTT
CASRGGGGELFF
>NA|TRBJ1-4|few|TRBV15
TGTGCCACCAGCAGAGATCGTCAGCTTAATGAAAAACTGTTTTTT
CATSRDRQLNEKLFF
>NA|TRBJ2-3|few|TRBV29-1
TGCAGCGTTGAAGCCTCGGCAGATACGCAGTATTTT
CSVEASADTQYF
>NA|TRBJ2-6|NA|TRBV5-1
TGCGCCAGCAGCCTGGACACCAGACAGTACTCTGGGGCCAACGTCCTGACTTTC
CASSLDTRQYSGANVLTF
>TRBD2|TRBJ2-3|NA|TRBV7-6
TGTGCCAGCAGCTTACGTCGGACTAGCGGATCAACAGATACGCAGTATTTT
CASSLRRTSGSTDTQYF
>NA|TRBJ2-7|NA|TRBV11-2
TGTGCCAGCAGCTTAGGCGGGTCCTACGAGCAGTACTTC
CASSLGGSYEQYF
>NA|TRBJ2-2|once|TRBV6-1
TGTGCCAGCAGTGGCCTGACAGGAGATACGAACACCGGGGAGCTGTTTTTT
CASSGLTGDTNTGELFF
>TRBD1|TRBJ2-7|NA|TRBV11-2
TGTGCCAGCAGCCTTGGACAGGGAGACGAGCAGTACTTC
CASSLGQGDEQYF
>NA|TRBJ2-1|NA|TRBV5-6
TGTGCCAGCAGCCACCCGAGCTCCTACAATGAGCAGTTCTTC
CASSHPSSYNEQFF
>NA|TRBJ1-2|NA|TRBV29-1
TGCAGCGTCTATGGGCGCGACCCTAACTATGGCTACACCTTC
CSVYGRDPNYGYTF
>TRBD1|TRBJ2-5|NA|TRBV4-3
TGCGCCAGCAGCCCCTTGGACAGGGTGAGGTGGGATCTGACAGAACAAGAGACCCAGTACTTC
CASSPLDRVRWDLTEQETQYF
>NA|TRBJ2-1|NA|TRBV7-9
TGTGCCAGCAGCCCCCGGAACAATGAGCAGTTCTTC
CASSPRNNEQFF
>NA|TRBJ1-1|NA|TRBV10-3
TGTGCCATCAGTGACACCAAGGATGAGGGGACCTCCGGGGCTTTCTTT
CAISDTKDEGTSGAFF
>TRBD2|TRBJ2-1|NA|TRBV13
TGTGCCAGCAGCTTTCCCGGGACTAGCAGATACAATGAGCAGTTCTTC
CASSFPGTSRYNEQFF
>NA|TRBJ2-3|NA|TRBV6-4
TGTGCCAGCAGTGAGCAGGTCGGGGGCGGCCCAGATACGCAGTATTTT
CASSEQVGGGPDTQYF
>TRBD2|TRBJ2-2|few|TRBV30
TGTGCCTGGAGCAGCCGGGACTACAACACCGGGGAGCTGTTTTTT
CAWSSRDYNTGELFF
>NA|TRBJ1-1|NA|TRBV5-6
TGTGCCAGCAGCTTCGGGTCGGGTAACACTGAAGCTTTCTTT
CASSFGSGNTEAFF
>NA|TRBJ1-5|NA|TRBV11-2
TGTGCCAGCAGCTTGATGGGTGGGGGGCCCCAGCATTTT
CASSLMGGGPQHF
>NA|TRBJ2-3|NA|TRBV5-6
TGTGCCAGCAGCTTGGCGGGGACTACAGATACGCAGTATTTT
CASSLAGTTDTQYF
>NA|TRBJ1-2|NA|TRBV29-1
TGCAGCGTTCCACAGGCTCATGGCTACACCTTC
CSVPQAHGYTF
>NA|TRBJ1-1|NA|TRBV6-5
TGTGCCAGCAGTTGGACAGTAAAGATGAACACTGAAGCTTTCTTT
CASSWTVKMNTEAFF
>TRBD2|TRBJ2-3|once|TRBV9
TGTGCCAGCAGCACCCCGACTAGCGGGGGCGCAGATACGCAGTATTTT
CASSTPTSGGADTQYF
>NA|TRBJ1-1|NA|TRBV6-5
TGTGCCAGCAGTTCCCCTGACACTGAAGCTTTCTTT
CASSSPDTEAFF
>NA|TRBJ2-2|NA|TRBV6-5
TGTGCCAGCCTGGGGGGCCGGGAGCTGTTTTTT
CASLGGRELFF
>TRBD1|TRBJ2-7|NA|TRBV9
TGTGCCAGCAGCGAAGGACAGGGTTCCTACGAGCAGTACTTC
CASSEGQGSYEQYF
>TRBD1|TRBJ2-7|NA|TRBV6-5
TGTGCCAGCCTGGACAGGGCGTACGAGCAGTACTTC
CASLDRAYEQYF
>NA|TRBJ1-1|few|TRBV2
TGTGCCAGCAGTGACTCGCAGGGGCGCGGCACTGAAGCTTTCTTT
CASSDSQGRGTEAFF
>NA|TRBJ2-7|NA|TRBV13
TGTGCCAGCAGCTTGCCTCAGGGGATCGAGCAGTACTTC
CASSLPQGIEQYF
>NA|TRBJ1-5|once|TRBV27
TGTGCCAGCAGCCGGCGGGGTAATCAGCCCCAGCATTTT
CASSRRGNQPQHF
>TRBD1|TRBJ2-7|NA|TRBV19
TGTGCCAGTAGTTCGAGACAGGGCTACGAGCAGTACTTC
CASSSRQGYEQYF
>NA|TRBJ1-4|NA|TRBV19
TGTGCCACCAAGGGGCGGTCGAATGAGAATGGTGAAAAACTGTTTTTT
CATKGRSNENGEKLFF
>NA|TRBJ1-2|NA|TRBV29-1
TGCAGCGTTGAAGATCTGGACTATGGCTACACCTTC
CSVEDLDYGYTF
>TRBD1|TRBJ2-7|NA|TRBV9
TGTGCCAGCAGCGTCGGACAGGGGGCTACCTACGAGCAGTACTTC
CASSVGQGATYEQYF
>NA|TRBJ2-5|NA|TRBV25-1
TGTGCCAGCAGTGTCGGGGGTGAGACCCAGTACTTC
CASSVGGETQYF
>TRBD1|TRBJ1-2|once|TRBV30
TGTGCCTGGGCGGACAGGGGCCCCTATGGCTACACCTTC
CAWADRGPYGYTF
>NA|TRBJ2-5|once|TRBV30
TGTGCCTTACAAGGGGGGCACCAAGAGACCCAGTACTTC
CALQGGHQETQYF
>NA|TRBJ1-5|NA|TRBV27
TGTGCCAGCAGTTCCTCTCCGAATCAGCCCCAGCATTTT
CASSSSPNQPQHF
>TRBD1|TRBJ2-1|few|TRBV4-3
TGCGCCAGCAGCCCTATCTATCAGGGGGCGAGGGAGCAGTTCTTC
CASSPIYQGAREQFF
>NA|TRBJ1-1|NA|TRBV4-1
TGCGCCAGCAGCCAAACTGGGGGGAACACTGAAGCTTTCTTT
CASSQTGGNTEAFF
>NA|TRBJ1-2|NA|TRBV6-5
TGTGCCAGCGGGCGGGCGGATGGCTACACCTTC
CASGRADGYTF
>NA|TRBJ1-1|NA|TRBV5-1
TGCGCCAGCAGCTTGGGTACTGAAGCTTTCTTT
CASSLGTEAFF
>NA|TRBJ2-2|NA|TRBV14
TGTGCCAGCAGCCCGGACAGGAACACCGGGGAGCTGTTTTTT
CASSPDRNTGELFF
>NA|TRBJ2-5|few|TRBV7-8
TGTGCCAGCAGCTCTCACTTCACTTCCGGGGGAGAGACCCAGTACTTC
CASSSHFTSGGETQYF
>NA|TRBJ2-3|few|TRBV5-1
TGCGCCAGCAGTTTAAGATCGGGCGATACGCAGTATTTT
CASSLRSGDTQYF
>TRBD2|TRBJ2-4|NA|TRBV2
TGTGCCAGCACCATCGGGGGGACTAGCGTTAACATTCAGTACTTC
CASTIGGTSVNIQYF
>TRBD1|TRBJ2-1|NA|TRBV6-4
TGTGCCAGCAGCGAAACAGGGGGCGACTACAATGAGCAGTTCTTC
CASSETGGDYNEQFF
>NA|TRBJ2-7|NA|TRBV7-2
TGTGCCAGCAGCTTAGTTCCGGGACTCTCACTCTCCTACGAGCAGTACTTC
CASSLVPGLSLSYEQYF
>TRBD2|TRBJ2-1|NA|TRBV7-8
TGTGCCAGCAGCTTAGTTCCTAGCGGGGGGGCATATGAGCAGTTCTTC
CASSLVPSGGAYEQFF
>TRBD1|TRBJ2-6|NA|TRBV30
TGTGCCCGCCTCGACAGGGGGGCTGGGGCCAACGTCCTGACTTTC
CARLDRGAGANVLTF
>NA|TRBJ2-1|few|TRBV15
TGTGCCACCAGCAGTGCCCCGAGCTCCTACAATGAGCAGTTCTTC
CATSSAPSSYNEQFF
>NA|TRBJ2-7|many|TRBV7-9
TGTGCCAGCAGCTGGGGGGGCTCGGACGAGCAGTACTTC
CASSWGGSDEQYF
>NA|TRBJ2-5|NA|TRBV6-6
TGTGCCAGCTGGGTAGCTCAGAGGGAAGAGACCCAGTACTTC
CASWVAQREETQYF
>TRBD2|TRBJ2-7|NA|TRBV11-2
TGTGCCAGCAGCTTCGGCGGGGGGGCTTACGAGCAGTACTTC
CASSFGGGAYEQYF